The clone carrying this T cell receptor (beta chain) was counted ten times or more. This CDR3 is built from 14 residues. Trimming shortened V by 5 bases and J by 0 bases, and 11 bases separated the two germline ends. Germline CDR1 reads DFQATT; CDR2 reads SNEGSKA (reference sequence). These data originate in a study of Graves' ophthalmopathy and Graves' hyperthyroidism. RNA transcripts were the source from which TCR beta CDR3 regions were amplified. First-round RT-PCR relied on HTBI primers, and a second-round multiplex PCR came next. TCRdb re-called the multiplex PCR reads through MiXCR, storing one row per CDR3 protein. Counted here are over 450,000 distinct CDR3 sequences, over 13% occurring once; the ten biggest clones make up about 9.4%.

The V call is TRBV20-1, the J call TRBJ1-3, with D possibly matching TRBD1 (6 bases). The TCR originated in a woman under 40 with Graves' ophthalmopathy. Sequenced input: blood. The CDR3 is CSARQVFSGNTIYF. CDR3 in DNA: TGCAGTGCTCGACAGGTTTTCTCTGGAAACACCATATATTTT.